The 17 T cell receptor beta chains below all came from one sample that was sequenced in a study of PD-1 blockade in mismatch repair-deficient tumors. Some clones are missing from TCRdb's copy, which holds only in-frame ones; the method was immunoSEQ multiplex PCR. The sample has roughly 50,000 clones; roughly 80% are singletons. The sample in question was peripheral blood, obtained about 4.5 months after starting pembrolizumab. The source of these receptors is an adult with mismatch repair-deficient cancer.

J is TRBJ2-1 and V is TRBV10-3; 11 bases match TRBD2. The CDR3 covers 15 residues. The trim removed 3 bases at V and 5 bases at J, leaving 3 bases unmatched. Germline loops: CDR1 ENHRY, CDR2 SYGVKD. The CDR3 protein is CAISEVLAGDNEQFF. Written as DNA, the CDR3 is TGTGCCATCAGTGAAGTACTAGCGGGAGACAATGAGCAGTTCTTC.

This sequence joins TRBV5-1 and TRBJ2-5; 9 bases fit TRBD1. V trimming: 1 base; J trimming: 5 bases; junction bases outside the gene matches: 9. Germline values: CDR1 SGHRS, CDR2 YFSETQ. This CDR3 contains 16 residues. CDR3 nucleotides: TGCGCCAGCAGCTTGAGGGGGGACAGGGCTTGGGAGACCCAGTACTTC. It is translated as CASSLRGDRAWETQYF.

The genes are TRBV12-5 and TRBJ1-1; D is unresolved. The CDR3 has 14 amino acids. The germline CDR1 and CDR2 sequences are LGHNT and FRNRAP. The ends were cut back, 6 bases at V and 1 base at J, with 12 bases in the middle. The CDR3 DNA follows: TGTGCTAGTGGCACTGGGGAGTGGAACACTGAAGCTTTCTTT. It codes for CASGTGEWNTEAFF.

The chain couples TRBV25-1 to TRBJ2-7; 9 nucleotides match TRBD2. Trimming took 7 bases from V and 5 from J; bases not matched to a gene: 15. Per germline, CDR1 MGHDK and CDR2 SYGVNS. This CDR3 is built from 16 residues. The CDR3 loop reads CASIDQLAGGPHEQYF. CDR3 DNA sequence: TGTGCCAGCATCGATCAACTGGCGGGAGGGCCCCACGAGCAGTACTTC.

CDR3 amino acids: CASSYGLAEYEQYF. The CDR3 DNA is TGTGCCAGCAGTTATGGTCTAGCGGAATACGAGCAGTACTTC. The rearrangement links TRBV6-5 to TRBJ2-7; 7 nucleotides agree with TRBD2. Losses at the gene ends were 3 bases for V and 4 bases for J; bases not matched to a gene: 6. The CDR3 extends over 14 amino acids. Per the germline V gene, CDR1 is MNHEY and CDR2 is SVGAGI.

The V call is TRBV5-1, the J call TRBJ2-3; no definite D call. CDR1 and CDR2 from the germline V gene are SGHRS and YFSETQ. CDR3 length: 14 residues. V lost 5 bases, J lost 0 bases, and 10 bases lay in between. CDR3 sequence reads: CASSLGSSTDTQYF. For the CDR3, the DNA is TGCGCCAGCAGTCTAGGATCTAGCACAGATACGCAGTATTTT.

V is TRBV5-6 and J is TRBJ2-5; 9 bases agree with TRBD2. Germline V lookup: CDR1 SGHDT, CDR2 YYEEEE. This CDR3 spans 15 amino acids. V lost 3 bases to trimming and J lost 7 bases; unmatched junction nucleotides: 10. The CDR3 reads CASSWGGRREGTQYF. Written as DNA, the CDR3 is TGTGCCAGCAGCTGGGGAGGGAGGCGGGAGGGGACCCAGTACTTC.

The chain recombines TRBV7-3 with TRBJ1-2; tentatively, D is TRBD1 (5 bases). Trimming stripped 4 bases from V and 7 bases from J, with 13 bases between. The CDR3 is 13 residues long. CDR1 SGHTA and CDR2 FQGTGA come from the germline V gene. The DNA of the CDR3 is TGTGCCAGCAGCTCCCAAGCCAGGGCTGGCTACACCTTC. Its translation: CASSSQARAGYTF. Full variable domain (rest looked up from reference TRBV7-3 and TRBJ1-2): GAGVSQTPSNKVTEKGKYVELRCDPISGHTALYWYRQSLGQGPEFLIYFQGTGAADDSGLPNDRFFAVRPEGSVSTLKIQRTERGDSAVYLCASSSQARAGYTFGSGTRLTVV.

The V call is TRBV7-2, the J call TRBJ2-7; 11 nucleotides match TRBD2. The length of the CDR3 is 17 residues. Germline V gives CDR1 SGHTA, CDR2 FQGNSA. Trimming cost V 1 base and J 5 bases; bases outside gene matches: 10. CDR3 in amino acids: CASSLGRLAGGSDEQYF. DNA for the CDR3: TGTGCCAGCAGCTTAGGGCGGCTAGCGGGAGGTTCCGACGAGCAGTACTTC.

This clone showed up just once. The CDR3: CASSFDSGSTSEQYF. The DNA for the CDR3 is TGTGCCAGCAGCTTTGATAGCGGGAGTACCAGCGAGCAGTACTTC. The rearrangement uses TRBV11-3 and TRBJ2-7; 9 bases align to TRBD2. Germline V CDR1 and CDR2: SGHNT, YENEEA. CDR3 length: 15 amino acids. Trimming took 3 bases from V and 6 from J; bases not matched to a gene: 9.

V gene TRBV18 combines with J gene TRBJ1-4; D possibly corresponds to TRBD1 (6 bases). Trimming removed 3 bases at V and 6 bases at J, with 17 bases between. Germline V gene sequence: CDR1 KGHSH, CDR2 LQKENI. This CDR3 contains 16 residues. The CDR3 sequence: CASSPETRGVDEKLFF. The CDR3 region has the DNA TGTGCCAGCTCACCGGAGACCAGGGGAGTGGATGAAAAACTGTTTTTT.

CDR3: CASSQVDGSQETTEAFF. For the CDR3, the DNA is TGTGCCAGCAGCCAAGTTGACGGGAGCCAAGAGACCACTGAAGCTTTCTTT. The chain is built from TRBV14 and TRBJ1-1; D uncertain. With 1 base removed from V and 4 bases from J, the gap between germline ends came to 19 bases. The CDR3 runs 17 residues. Germline CDR1 reads SGHDN; CDR2 reads FVKESK.

The CDR3: CAISGPGKGDTIYF. The CDR3 DNA reads as TGTGCCATCAGTGGGCCGGGGAAGGGCGACACCATATATTTT. The rearrangement uses TRBV10-3 and TRBJ1-3; D gene unclear. The CDR3 sequence is 14 residues long. Germline V lookup: CDR1 ENHRY, CDR2 SYGVKD. The germline V and J ends were trimmed by 4 bases and 8 bases, with 15 bases remaining between them.

The V call is TRBV7-9, the J call TRBJ2-1; 7 positions agree with TRBD2. Trimming removed 0 bases from V and 2 bases from J; junction bases left unmatched: 1. This CDR3 contains 15 residues. In germline, CDR1 is SEHNR, CDR2 FQNEAQ (reference sequence). CDR3 amino acids: CASSLAGGTYNEQFF. DNA for the CDR3: TGTGCCAGCAGCTTAGCGGGAGGGACCTACAATGAGCAGTTCTTC.

This clone has more than one count but fewer than ten. Mismatch with germline at one junction end may stem from a read error. DNA for the CDR3: TGTGCCAGTCGGGGGCGGACTAGCTCCGACAATGAGCAGTTCTTC. This translates into CASRGRTSSDNEQFF. The chain combines TRBV19 with TRBJ2-1; the match to TRBD2 covers 8 bases. Germline V gives CDR1 LNHDA, CDR2 SQIVND (reference sequence). The CDR3 runs 15 residues.

This clone is medium-sized. The chain joins TRBV4-1 to TRBJ1-2; no definite D call. Trimming removed 0 bases from V and 8 bases from J, with 13 bases in between. Looked up from germline, CDR1 is MGHRA and CDR2 is YSYEKL. There are 14 residues in the CDR3. Here the CDR3 DNA reads TGCGCCAGCAGCCAAGATTGGAGGGTCTACGGCTACACCTTC. This translates into CASSQDWRVYGYTF.

The chain recombines TRBV4-1 with TRBJ1-2; D is perhaps TRBD1 (6 bases). The germline gives CDR1 MGHRA, CDR2 YSYEKL. V was cut by 0 bases and J by 7 bases, with 18 bases left in between. There are 16 residues in the CDR3. CDR3 nucleotides: TGCGCCAGCAGCCAAGATCGAAACAGGGCCTACTTTGGCTACACCTTC. Protein: CASSQDRNRAYFGYTF.